This T cell receptor beta chain comes out of a study of T cell changes during pregnancy in multiple sclerosis. The CDR3 consists of 13 residues. The germline V and J ends were trimmed by 6 bases and 1 base, with 9 bases remaining between them. The V gene's germline CDR1 is MRHNA and CDR2 SNTAGT. Using immunoSEQ multiplex PCR, the repertoire was profiled, and TCRdb retains in-frame clones only, with some absent. The data contain 30,000 to 40,000 clones, about 94% of them singletons. The V gene is TRBV6-4, the J gene TRBJ1-1, with a weak D call TRBD1 (6 bases). This clonotype was obtained from a female donor with multiple sclerosis, enrolled in a pregnancy study. This specimen was CD4+ T cells from peripheral blood mononuclear cells, taken in the second trimester of pregnancy. The CDR3 sequence is CASRATGNTEAFF. The DNA of the CDR3 is TGTGCCAGCAGAGCGACAGGGAACACTGAAGCTTTCTTT.